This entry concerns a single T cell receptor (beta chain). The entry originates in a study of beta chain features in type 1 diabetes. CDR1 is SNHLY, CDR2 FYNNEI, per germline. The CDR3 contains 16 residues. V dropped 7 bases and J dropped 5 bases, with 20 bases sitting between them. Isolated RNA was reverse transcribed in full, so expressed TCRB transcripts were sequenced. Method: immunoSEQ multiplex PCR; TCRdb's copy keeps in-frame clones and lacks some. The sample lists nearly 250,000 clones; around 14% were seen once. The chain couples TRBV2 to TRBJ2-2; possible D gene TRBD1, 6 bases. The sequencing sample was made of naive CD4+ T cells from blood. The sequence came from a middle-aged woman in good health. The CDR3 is CASNPQAGEGTGELFF. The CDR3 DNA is TGTGCCAGCAACCCCCAGGCAGGGGAAGGAACCGGGGAGCTGTTTTTT. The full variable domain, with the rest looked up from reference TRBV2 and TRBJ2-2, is EPEVTQTPSHQVTQMGQEVILRCVPISNHLYFYWYRQILGQKVEFLVSFYNNEISEKSEIFDDQFSVERPDGSNFTLKIRSTKLEDSAMYFCASNPQAGEGTGELFFGEGSRLTVL.